This T cell receptor (beta chain) was captured by sequencing in a study of T cell responses to AZD1222 COVID-19 vaccine. Regarding the study as a whole: An increase in Spike-specific TCR breadth and depth was observed after two AZD1222 doses.

Using immunoSEQ multiplex PCR, the repertoire was profiled, and TCRdb retains in-frame clones only, with some absent. The data hold 95,000 to 110,000 clones, with 91% observed a single time. The ends were cut back, 6 bases at V and 12 bases at J, with 15 bases in the middle. This CDR3 has 12 amino acids. The germline CDR1 and CDR2 sequences are MNHEY and SVGEGT. With respect to this clone: What it binds is unknown.

This specimen consisted of peripheral blood, obtained on day 0 of AZD1222 vaccination. This chain links TRBV6-2 or TRBV6-3 with TRBJ2-1; D is unclear. This receptor was identified in an adult in good health. CDR3 in amino acids: CASSPPRLGQFF. The CDR3 nucleotides are TGTGCCAGCAGCCCCCCCCGGCTGGGGCAGTTCTTC.